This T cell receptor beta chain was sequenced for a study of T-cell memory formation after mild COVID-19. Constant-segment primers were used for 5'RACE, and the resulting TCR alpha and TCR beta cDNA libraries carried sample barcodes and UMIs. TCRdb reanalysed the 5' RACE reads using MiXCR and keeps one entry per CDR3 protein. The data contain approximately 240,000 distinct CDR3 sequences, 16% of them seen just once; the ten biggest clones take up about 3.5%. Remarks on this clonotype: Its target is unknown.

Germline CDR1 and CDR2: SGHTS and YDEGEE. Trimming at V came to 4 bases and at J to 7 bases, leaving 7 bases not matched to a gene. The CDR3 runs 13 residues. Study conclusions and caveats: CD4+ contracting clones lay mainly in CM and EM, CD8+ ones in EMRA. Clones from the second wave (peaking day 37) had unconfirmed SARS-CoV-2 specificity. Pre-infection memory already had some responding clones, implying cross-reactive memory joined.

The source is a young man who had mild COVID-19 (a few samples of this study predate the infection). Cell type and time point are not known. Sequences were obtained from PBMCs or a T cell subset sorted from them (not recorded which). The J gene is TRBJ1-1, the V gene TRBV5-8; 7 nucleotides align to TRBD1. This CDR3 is CASSREGAFEAFF. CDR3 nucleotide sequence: TGTGCCAGCAGCCGAGAGGGGGCGTTTGAAGCTTTCTTT.